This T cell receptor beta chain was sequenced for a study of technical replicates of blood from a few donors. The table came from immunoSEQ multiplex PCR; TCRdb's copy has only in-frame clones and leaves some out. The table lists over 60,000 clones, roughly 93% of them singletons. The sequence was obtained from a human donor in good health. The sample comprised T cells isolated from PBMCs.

The CDR3 spells CASSIVLGGAGNTIYF. The CDR3 DNA reads as TGTGCCAGTAGTATTGTTCTGGGAGGGGCTGGAAACACCATATATTTT. The gene calls are TRBV19 and TRBJ1-3, with D possibly being TRBD1 (5 bases). From germline, CDR1 is LNHDA and CDR2 SQIVND (reference sequence). This CDR3 has 16 residues. V gave up 3 bases and J gave up 2 bases, with 14 bases separating them.